This T cell receptor (beta chain) was documented in a study of tumor-infiltrating lymphocytes in primary liver carcinoma. For the study at large: Tumor staging was T1-T3 N0M0; sizes spanned roughly 4.2 to 10 cm across. Whole-study results and caveats: In tumor-adjacent and tumor-blood pairs, overlap was lower than in tumor region pairs.

The input was 400 to 500 ng total RNA; TCR beta cDNA was made from it with a constant-region primer. ARM-PCR, slightly modified, supplied the TCR beta libraries through three nested multiplex PCR rounds. The first two PCR rounds used TRBV1-TRBV30 forward primers with a C-beta reverse primer, around 10 cycles each. One entry per CDR3 protein, called by TCRdb with MiXCR from the multiplex PCR reads. The sample gives 300,000 to 400,000 distinct CDR3 sequences, 65% of which show up once; 6.5% is in the top ten. This CDR3 contains 15 residues. Germline loops: CDR1 MNHNS, CDR2 SASEGT. In addition to blood RNA drawn from unsorted whole blood, germline DNA was extracted. Chronic HBV infection, which was untreated, was present in the patients. Points on this clonotype: The antigen is unknown. Given the absence of the conserved phenylalanine or tryptophan at the CDR3 end, a read error is likely.

The genes are TRBV6-1 and TRBJ2-7, with D tentatively TRBD1 or TRBD2 (5 bases each). The sequence came from a middle-aged man with primary liver carcinoma and hepatitis B virus infection. The sequenced sample was peripheral blood. CDR3 DNA sequence: TGTGTCAGCACTCGGGACGGGAAGAACTCCTACGAGCAGTACATC. Translation: CVSTRDGKNSYEQYI.